The clone carrying this T cell receptor beta chain was observed a single time. Vbeta (60) and Jbeta (13) primers were used in the PCR. Sequenced by immunoSEQ multiplex PCR; TCRdb stores in-frame clones only, minus some. The table has about 150,000 clones, approximately 81% seen once. This entry belongs to a study of cytomegalovirus exposure and HLA in healthy donors. Trimming stripped 3 bases from V and 4 bases from J, with 37 bases between. In germline, CDR1 is MNHEY, CDR2 SMNVEV (reference sequence). CDR3 length: 23 residues. The source of this sequence is a young man in good health and CMV-seronegative. Material: PBMCs. The chain recombines TRBV27 with TRBJ2-1; tentatively, D is TRBD2 (5 bases). CDR3 in amino acids: CASSFLPLERTVLTRLKYNEQFF. The CDR3, as DNA: TGTGCCAGCAGTTTCCTCCCTCTGGAGCGGACCGTACTTACTAGACTTAAGTACAATGAGCAGTTCTTC.